These T cell receptor beta chains were read from a single sample in a study of T-cell memory formation after mild COVID-19. TCRdb independently ran MiXCR on the 5' RACE reads; one entry per CDR3 protein. In the table there are a few hundred thousand distinct CDR3 sequences, around 28% of which are singletons. The sequencing input was PBMCs or a T cell subset sorted from them (not recorded which). The origin of the receptors is an adult woman who had mild COVID-19 (a few samples of this study predate the infection). Cell type and time point are not known. CDR3s include the opening cysteine and the closing phenylalanine or tryptophan. The D gene is left open where the match is weak. A clone size is listed for some rows: how often the clone was seen (once, few, many), or a class if it is expanded.

j_gene: TRBJ2-3
d_gene: NA
abundance: NA
v_gene: TRBV24-1
CDR3aa: CATSDVGRASTDTQYF
CDR3nt: TGTGCCACCAGTGACGTCGGCAGGGCTAGCACAGATACGCAGTATTTT

j_gene: TRBJ2-3
d_gene: TRBD2
abundance: NA
v_gene: TRBV14
CDR3aa: CASSDPELAGGDTQYF
CDR3nt: TGTGCCAGCAGCGATCCGGAACTAGCGGGGGGAGATACGCAGTATTTT

j_gene: TRBJ1-2
d_gene: TRBD1
abundance: NA
v_gene: TRBV6-5
CDR3aa: CASSYSGQGFGYTF
CDR3nt: TGTGCCAGCAGTTACTCTGGACAGGGGTTTGGCTACACCTTC

j_gene: TRBJ2-5
d_gene: NA
abundance: NA
v_gene: TRBV27
CDR3aa: CATPLPARGETQYF
CDR3nt: TGTGCCACTCCGCTTCCGGCACGAGGGGAGACCCAGTACTTC

j_gene: TRBJ2-3
d_gene: TRBD2
abundance: NA
v_gene: TRBV10-3
CDR3aa: CAISSSGGLDTQYF
CDR3nt: TGTGCCATCAGTTCTAGCGGGGGGTTGGATACGCAGTATTTT

j_gene: TRBJ1-2
d_gene: TRBD1
abundance: NA
v_gene: TRBV7-2
CDR3aa: CASSSGQGRNYGYTF
CDR3nt: TGTGCCAGCAGCTCGGGACAGGGAAGGAACTATGGCTACACCTTC

j_gene: TRBJ1-2
d_gene: NA
abundance: few
v_gene: TRBV15
CDR3aa: CATSRVPGEGYGYTF
CDR3nt: TGTGCCACCAGCAGAGTTCCCGGGGAGGGCTATGGCTACACCTTC

j_gene: TRBJ2-3
d_gene: TRBD2
abundance: many
v_gene: TRBV7-9
CDR3aa: CASSFIGSGSNRTDTQYF
CDR3nt: TGTGCCAGCAGCTTTATCGGTAGCGGGAGTAACCGCACAGATACGCAGTATTTT

j_gene: TRBJ1-5
d_gene: NA
abundance: few
v_gene: TRBV2
CDR3aa: CASSRTLGRSQPQHF
CDR3nt: TGTGCCAGCAGTCGGACTCTCGGGAGGAGTCAGCCCCAGCATTTT

j_gene: TRBJ2-7
d_gene: NA
abundance: NA
v_gene: TRBV4-1
CDR3aa: CASSLLKGNSYEQYF
CDR3nt: TGCGCCAGCAGCCTATTGAAGGGAAACTCCTACGAGCAGTACTTC

j_gene: TRBJ2-1
d_gene: TRBD1
abundance: NA
v_gene: TRBV12-3/TRBV12-4
CDR3aa: CASRTGQGSNEQFF
CDR3nt: TGTGCCAGCAGAACGGGACAGGGTAGTAATGAGCAGTTCTTC

j_gene: TRBJ2-7
d_gene: NA
abundance: NA
v_gene: TRBV21-1
CDR3aa: CASSKFLPEGVLPHEQYF
CDR3nt: TGTGCCAGCAGCAAATTCCTGCCGGAGGGAGTCCTCCCCCACGAGCAGTACTTC

j_gene: TRBJ2-3
d_gene: NA
abundance: few
v_gene: TRBV9
CDR3aa: CASSVTARWTDTQYF
CDR3nt: TGTGCCAGCAGCGTAACAGCGAGGTGGACAGATACGCAGTATTTT

j_gene: TRBJ1-2
d_gene: NA
abundance: NA
v_gene: TRBV20-1
CDR3aa: CSARVEGVRVYTF
CDR3nt: TGCAGTGCTAGAGTAGAAGGGGTACGGGTCTACACCTTC

j_gene: TRBJ2-3
d_gene: TRBD2
abundance: NA
v_gene: TRBV24-1
CDR3aa: CATSDWTSGRKTDTQYF
CDR3nt: TGTGCCACCAGTGATTGGACTAGCGGAAGGAAGACAGATACGCAGTATTTT

j_gene: TRBJ2-7
d_gene: TRBD1
abundance: NA
v_gene: TRBV7-8
CDR3aa: CASSSLGTGSRYEQYF
CDR3nt: TGTGCCAGCAGCTCGCTCGGGACAGGGTCCCGCTACGAGCAGTACTTC

j_gene: TRBJ2-3
d_gene: NA
abundance: NA
v_gene: TRBV7-3
CDR3aa: CASSPRPGQATQYF
CDR3nt: TGTGCCAGCAGCCCCCGTCCAGGGCAGGCTACGCAGTATTTT

j_gene: TRBJ2-5
d_gene: NA
abundance: few
v_gene: TRBV7-2
CDR3aa: CASSSLPLGSGQETQYF
CDR3nt: TGTGCCAGCAGCTCCCTACCGCTGGGATCGGGGCAAGAGACCCAGTACTTC

j_gene: TRBJ2-7
d_gene: NA
abundance: few
v_gene: TRBV28
CDR3aa: CASSSRQYPYEQYF
CDR3nt: TGTGCCAGCAGCTCCAGGCAGTACCCCTACGAGCAGTACTTC

j_gene: TRBJ2-7
d_gene: NA
abundance: NA
v_gene: TRBV15
CDR3aa: CATSPTSPSEQYF
CDR3nt: TGTGCCACCAGCCCGACCTCTCCGTCGGAGCAGTACTTC

j_gene: TRBJ2-5
d_gene: TRBD2
abundance: NA
v_gene: TRBV12-3/TRBV12-4
CDR3aa: CASSLWGGEETQYF
CDR3nt: TGTGCCAGCAGTTTATGGGGGGGAGAGGAGACCCAGTACTTC

j_gene: TRBJ2-7
d_gene: NA
abundance: few
v_gene: TRBV18
CDR3aa: CASSPPLLGYEQYF
CDR3nt: TGTGCCAGCTCACCCCCTCTGTTGGGCTACGAGCAGTACTTC

j_gene: TRBJ2-7
d_gene: NA
abundance: NA
v_gene: TRBV2
CDR3aa: CASRSYGGGNYEQYF
CDR3nt: TGTGCCAGCAGATCCTATGGAGGGGGCAACTACGAGCAGTACTTC

j_gene: TRBJ2-3
d_gene: NA
abundance: few
v_gene: TRBV11-3
CDR3aa: CASSRTDGTDTQYF
CDR3nt: TGTGCCAGCAGCCGGACAGACGGCACAGATACGCAGTATTTT

j_gene: TRBJ2-7
d_gene: TRBD2
abundance: NA
v_gene: TRBV2
CDR3aa: CASSVVGRGDYEQYF
CDR3nt: TGTGCCAGCAGTGTGGTTGGCCGGGGGGACTACGAGCAGTACTTC

j_gene: TRBJ1-1
d_gene: NA
abundance: NA
v_gene: TRBV2
CDR3aa: CASSGAGRNTEAFF
CDR3nt: TGTGCCAGCAGTGGGGCAGGGAGGAACACTGAAGCTTTCTTT

j_gene: TRBJ2-4
d_gene: TRBD1
abundance: many
v_gene: TRBV12-3/TRBV12-4
CDR3aa: CASSSLPRDRLRNIQYF
CDR3nt: TGTGCCAGCAGTTCCCTTCCTCGGGACAGGTTACGGAACATTCAGTACTTC

j_gene: TRBJ1-1
d_gene: NA
abundance: few
v_gene: TRBV24-1
CDR3aa: CATRGLGAATEAFF
CDR3nt: TGTGCCACCAGAGGCCTGGGGGCGGCCACTGAAGCTTTCTTT

j_gene: TRBJ2-1
d_gene: TRBD1
abundance: few
v_gene: TRBV12-3/TRBV12-4
CDR3aa: CASSATGGWQFF
CDR3nt: TGTGCCAGCAGTGCGACAGGGGGTTGGCAGTTCTTC

j_gene: TRBJ2-7
d_gene: NA
abundance: once
v_gene: TRBV18
CDR3aa: CASSPFEGSADEQYF
CDR3nt: TGTGCCAGCTCACCCTTCGAGGGCTCGGCGGACGAGCAGTACTTC

j_gene: TRBJ2-7
d_gene: TRBD1
abundance: few
v_gene: TRBV4-1
CDR3aa: CASSQVGTAAEQYF
CDR3nt: TGCGCCAGCAGCCAAGTCGGGACAGCCGCCGAGCAGTACTTC

j_gene: TRBJ2-7
d_gene: NA
abundance: NA
v_gene: TRBV29-1
CDR3aa: CSVIDRAWFHEQYF
CDR3nt: TGCAGCGTGATAGACCGGGCTTGGTTCCACGAGCAGTACTTC

j_gene: TRBJ2-5
d_gene: NA
abundance: many
v_gene: TRBV10-3
CDR3aa: CAISQETQYF
CDR3nt: TGTGCCATCAGCCAGGAGACCCAGTACTTC

j_gene: TRBJ1-1
d_gene: NA
abundance: NA
v_gene: TRBV4-3
CDR3aa: CASSQEGPAQGGEAFF
CDR3nt: TGCGCCAGCAGCCAAGAAGGTCCAGCCCAAGGAGGTGAAGCTTTCTTT

j_gene: TRBJ2-7
d_gene: NA
abundance: NA
v_gene: TRBV29-1
CDR3aa: CSVRGIGSYEQYF
CDR3nt: TGCAGCGTTCGGGGAATTGGTTCCTACGAGCAGTACTTC

j_gene: TRBJ1-2
d_gene: TRBD1
abundance: NA
v_gene: TRBV7-9
CDR3aa: CASSSSTGVNYGYTF
CDR3nt: TGTGCCAGCAGCTCCTCGACAGGGGTAAACTATGGCTACACCTTC

j_gene: TRBJ2-1
d_gene: TRBD2
abundance: few
v_gene: TRBV24-1
CDR3aa: CATSDSGTQNYNEQFF
CDR3nt: TGTGCCACCAGTGATAGCGGGACTCAGAACTACAATGAGCAGTTCTTC

j_gene: TRBJ1-5
d_gene: TRBD1
abundance: NA
v_gene: TRBV12-3/TRBV12-4
CDR3aa: CASSLRTGESNQPQHF
CDR3nt: TGTGCCAGCAGTTTAAGGACAGGGGAAAGCAATCAGCCCCAGCATTTT

j_gene: TRBJ2-7
d_gene: NA
abundance: once
v_gene: TRBV5-4
CDR3aa: CASSLYGGSEQYF
CDR3nt: TGTGCCAGCAGCTTGTATGGGGGCTCCGAGCAGTACTTC

j_gene: TRBJ1-1
d_gene: NA
abundance: NA
v_gene: TRBV27
CDR3aa: CASSRRDLPGTEAFF
CDR3nt: TGTGCCAGCAGTCGGCGGGACCTCCCAGGCACTGAAGCTTTCTTT

j_gene: TRBJ2-7
d_gene: NA
abundance: NA
v_gene: TRBV6-5
CDR3aa: CASRLGGGHEQYF
CDR3nt: TGTGCCAGCAGATTAGGGGGGGGCCACGAGCAGTACTTC

j_gene: TRBJ2-1
d_gene: TRBD2
abundance: few
v_gene: TRBV11-3
CDR3aa: CASSPIGSGSFNEQFF
CDR3nt: TGTGCCAGCAGTCCTATCGGTAGCGGGAGTTTCAATGAGCAGTTCTTC

j_gene: TRBJ1-1
d_gene: NA
abundance: NA
v_gene: TRBV5-6
CDR3aa: CASRTGNTEAFF
CDR3nt: TGTGCCAGCAGGACAGGGAACACTGAAGCTTTCTTT

j_gene: TRBJ1-2
d_gene: NA
abundance: NA
v_gene: TRBV11-2
CDR3aa: CASSLDGDSYANYGYTF
CDR3nt: TGTGCCAGCAGCTTAGATGGCGACAGCTACGCTAACTATGGCTACACCTTC

j_gene: TRBJ1-3
d_gene: NA
abundance: NA
v_gene: TRBV12-3/TRBV12-4
CDR3aa: CASAWADLLSGNTIYF
CDR3nt: TGTGCCAGCGCCTGGGCAGATTTACTCTCTGGAAACACCATATATTTT

j_gene: TRBJ2-5
d_gene: NA
abundance: NA
v_gene: TRBV9
CDR3aa: CASSVRGIASETQYF
CDR3nt: TGTGCCAGCAGCGTAAGGGGCATAGCGAGTGAGACCCAGTACTTC

j_gene: TRBJ2-4
d_gene: TRBD1
abundance: many
v_gene: TRBV6-5
CDR3aa: CASSPYRQGAKNIQYF
CDR3nt: TGTGCCAGCAGTCCCTATCGACAGGGAGCCAAAAACATTCAGTACTTC

j_gene: TRBJ2-1
d_gene: NA
abundance: few
v_gene: TRBV19
CDR3aa: CASTRRGQGSEQFF
CDR3nt: TGTGCCAGTACCCGGAGGGGGCAGGGGTCTGAGCAGTTCTTC

j_gene: TRBJ2-1
d_gene: TRBD2
abundance: NA
v_gene: TRBV6-5
CDR3aa: CASSYSSSGNNEQFF
CDR3nt: TGTGCCAGCAGTTACTCGTCTAGCGGGAACAATGAGCAGTTCTTC